This is a list of T cell receptor beta chains from one sample in a study of shared clonotypes between healthy human individuals. Some clones are missing from TCRdb's copy, which holds only in-frame ones; the method was immunoSEQ multiplex PCR. The table records over 2,000,000 clones, approximately 92% of them present only once. Material for sequencing was naive CD8+ T cells from PBMCs. These TCRs come from a man aged 18-30 years in good health. Some clones in this sample may be carry-over from other donors' samples. CDR3s include the opening cysteine and the closing phenylalanine or tryptophan. A D gene is named only where the DNA matches it firmly. Only part of the rows carry a size: once, few, many, or a class if the clone is expanded.

clone_size j_call v_call d_call cdr3_aa cdr3_nt
once TRBJ2-7 TRBV2 TRBD2 CASPSTSGSTHEQYF TGTGCCAGCCCATCCACTAGCGGGAGTACCCACGAGCAGTACTTC
- TRBJ2-5 TRBV19 - CASKGPRETQYF TGTGCCAGTAAAGGACCGAGAGAGACCCAGTACTTC
- TRBJ2-1 TRBV11-2 - CASSLELALGYNEQFF TGTGCCAGCAGCTTAGAACTTGCACTGGGGTACAATGAGCAGTTCTTC
- TRBJ2-7 TRBV14 - CASRESGTSYEQYF TGTGCCAGCAGGGAGTCGGGGACTTCCTACGAGCAGTACTTC
- TRBJ2-7 TRBV27 TRBD2 CASSNLWTSGNEQYF TGTGCCAGCAGTAACCTCTGGACTAGCGGGAACGAGCAGTACTTC
- TRBJ2-2 TRBV9 - CASSVLGDTGELFF TGTGCCAGCAGCGTATTGGGGGACACCGGGGAGCTGTTTTTT
- TRBJ2-5 TRBV4-1 - CASSQVPGETQYF TGCGCCAGCAGCCAAGTTCCAGGAGAGACCCAGTACTTC
once TRBJ1-5 TRBV10-3 TRBD1 CAISEGGRNQPQHF TGTGCCATCAGTGAAGGGGGCAGGAATCAGCCCCAGCATTTT
once TRBJ2-7 TRBV6-1 - CASTGRPSYEQYF TGTGCCAGCACGGGACGGCCCTCCTACGAGCAGTACTTC
once TRBJ2-3 TRBV5-1 - CASRRSGNSATTQYF TGCGCCAGCCGCCGGTCGGGAAATTCAGCCACTACGCAGTATTTT
- TRBJ2-7 TRBV5-5 - CASSFGGTYEQYF TGTGCCAGCAGCTTTGGCGGGACCTACGAGCAGTACTTC
once TRBJ2-2 TRBV19 - CASSIGGIFTGELFF TGTGCCAGTAGTATTGGAGGGATCTTCACCGGGGAGCTGTTTTTT
- TRBJ2-6 TRBV27 - CASSLSPPRAGLSSGANVLTF TGTGCCAGCAGTTTATCCCCCCCTCGGGCAGGCCTATCCTCTGGGGCCAACGTCCTGACTTTC
- TRBJ2-7 TRBV27 TRBD2 CASRASGRSEQYF TGTGCCAGCAGGGCTAGCGGGAGGAGCGAGCAGTACTTC